This TCR beta chain is drawn from a study of siplizumab effects on memory and regulatory T cells. Germline V CDR1 and CDR2: MNHEY, SMNVEV (reference sequence). Trimming took 6 bases from V and 1 from J, leaving 18 bases between them. The length of the CDR3 is 16 residues. Method: immunoSEQ multiplex PCR; TCRdb's copy keeps in-frame clones and lacks some. The profile shows approximately 120,000 clones, around 90% of them singletons. The clonotype originates from a human donor in good health. The sequenced sample consisted of Tregs sorted from blood. This sequence joins TRBV27 and TRBJ2-5; D is unclear. The CDR3 region is CASRATPLVGQETQYF. DNA of the CDR3: TGTGCCAGCAGAGCGACCCCCCTGGTCGGCCAAGAGACCCAGTACTTC.